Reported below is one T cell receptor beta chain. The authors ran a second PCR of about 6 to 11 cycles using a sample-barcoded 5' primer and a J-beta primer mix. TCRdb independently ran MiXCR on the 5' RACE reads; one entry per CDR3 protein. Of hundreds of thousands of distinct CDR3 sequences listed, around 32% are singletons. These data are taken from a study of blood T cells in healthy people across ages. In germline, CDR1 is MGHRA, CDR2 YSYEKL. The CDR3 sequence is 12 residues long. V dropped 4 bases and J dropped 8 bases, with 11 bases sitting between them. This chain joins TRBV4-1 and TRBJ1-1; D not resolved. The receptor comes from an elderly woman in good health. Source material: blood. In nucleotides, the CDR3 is TGCGCCAGCAGCCGTTTTTCGGGAGAAGCTTTCTTT. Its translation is CASSRFSGEAFF.